This T cell receptor (beta chain) appears in the sequencing data of a study of blood T cell repertoires in COVID-19. Overall study: Whether acute or convalescent, the COVID-19 samples came from the United States, Italy and Spain. PBMCs, B-cell-depleted T cells, or T cells provided the cDNA or gDNA that made up the material.

TCRdb keeps only in-frame clones here, not all; method: immunoSEQ multiplex PCR. The repertoire holds about 180,000 clones, roughly 87% seen once, with around 2.3% in the top ten. This study enrolled people aged 18 to 89 from about 24 US geographic areas. The study assigned cohorts using participant-reported clinical history. Germline-derived CDR1 and CDR2 are SEHNR and FQNEAQ (reference sequence). This CDR3 comprises 15 residues. V was cut by 1 base and J by 7 bases, with 16 bases left in between. The clonotype was recovered from a woman aged 40 to 49 with acute COVID-19. The chain couples TRBV7-9 to TRBJ1-2, with no clear D. Sequenced material: PBMCs or T cells enriched from blood (not recorded which). CDR3 in DNA: TGTGCCAGCAGCTTAGTTGCGGGTGGCTCTGGTGGCTACACCTTC. Translation: CASSLVAGGSGGYTF.